This T cell receptor (beta chain) was retrieved from a study of cytomegalovirus exposure and HLA in healthy donors. The germline CDR1 and CDR2 sequences are SGHNT and YYREEE (reference sequence). The V gene lost 1 base and the J gene lost 0 bases, with 3 bases spanning the gap. This CDR3 is built from 13 residues. Primers for the PCR totalled 60 Vbeta and 13 Jbeta. Measured with immunoSEQ multiplex PCR; TCRdb has only the in-frame clones, and not every one. The table has about 160,000 clones, around 75% seen once. On this clone itself: Its antigen is not known. Other nucleotide sequences from this sample produce the same CDR3.

Whole-study findings and limits: According to the study, roughly 160 TCR beta chains were cytomegalovirus-associated. Later, TCR association rates were found to vary by HLA locus, highest for DRB1 and lowest for HLA-C. The study carried out a later analysis of TCR beta sequences. It associated under 20,000 of them with specific HLA alleles at a false discovery rate of 0.05.

Material: PBMCs. This rearrangement joins TRBV5-4 to TRBJ2-3, with no clear D. This receptor was obtained from a woman between 45 and 65 years old in good health and CMV-seropositive. CDR3 residues: CASSLPSTDTQYF. DNA of the CDR3: TGTGCCAGCAGCTTGCCAAGCACAGATACGCAGTATTTT.